The T cell receptor beta chain described here comes from a study of CD8 T cells in ankylosing spondylitis. One entry per CDR3 protein, called by TCRdb with MiXCR from the 5' RACE reads. The sample has 250,000 to 400,000 distinct CDR3 sequences, 11% seen once; the top ten hold roughly 9.1%. This CDR3 has 16 amino acids. Germline V CDR1 and CDR2: MNHEY, SMNVEV (reference sequence). V shed 0 bases and J shed 4 bases, with 12 bases lying between them. This clonotype was found many times. The chain joins TRBV27 to TRBJ2-2; D is possibly TRBD1 (6 bases). Sample: blood, either unsorted or a sorted T cell fraction (not recorded which). The origin of this receptor is a female donor with ankylosing spondylitis or in good health (not recorded which). The DNA for the CDR3 is TGTGCCAGCAGTTTATCGCCCCAGGGGTCCACCGGGGAGCTGTTTTTT. Translated, it gives CASSLSPQGSTGELFF.